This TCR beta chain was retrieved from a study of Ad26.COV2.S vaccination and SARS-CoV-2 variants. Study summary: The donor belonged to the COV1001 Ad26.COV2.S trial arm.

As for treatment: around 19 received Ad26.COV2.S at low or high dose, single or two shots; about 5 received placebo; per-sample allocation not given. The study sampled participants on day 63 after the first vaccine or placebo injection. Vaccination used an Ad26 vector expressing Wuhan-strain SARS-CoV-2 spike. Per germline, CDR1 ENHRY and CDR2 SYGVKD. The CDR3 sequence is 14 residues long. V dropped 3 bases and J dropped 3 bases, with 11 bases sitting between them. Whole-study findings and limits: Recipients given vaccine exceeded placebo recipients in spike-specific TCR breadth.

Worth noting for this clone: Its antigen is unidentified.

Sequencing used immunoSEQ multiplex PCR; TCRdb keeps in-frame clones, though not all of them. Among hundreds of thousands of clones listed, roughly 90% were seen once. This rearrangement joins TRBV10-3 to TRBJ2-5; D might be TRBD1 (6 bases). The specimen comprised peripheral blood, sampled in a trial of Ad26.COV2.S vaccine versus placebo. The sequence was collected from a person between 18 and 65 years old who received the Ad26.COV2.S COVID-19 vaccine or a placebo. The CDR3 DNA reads TGTGCCATCAGTGAAGCAGGGGTCAAAGAGACCCAGTACTTC. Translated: CAISEAGVKETQYF.